These T cell receptor beta chains were read from a single sample in a study of OX40 agonist ivuxolimab in advanced cancers. Repertoires were generated with immunoSEQ multiplex PCR, while TCRdb's copy carries only in-frame clones and drops some. Among roughly 92,000 clones listed, roughly nine tenths were seen once. Sample: CD4+ or CD8+ T cells sorted from blood, taken in a trial of the OX40 agonist ivuxolimab. The receptor source for this set is an adult with an advanced solid tumor such as melanoma, head and neck, liver or kidney cancer. Both conserved end residues are part of each CDR3. A D gene is named only where the DNA matches it firmly. Clone size is not always given. Where it is, it says once, few, many or a class for expanded clones.

DNA | CDR3 | size | V | D | J
TGTGCCAGCAGCTTATGGGACGGCAACTATGGCTACACCTTC | CASSLWDGNYGYTF | - | TRBV11-2 | - | TRBJ1-2
TGTGCCAGCAGCGTAGAGGGGAGCTATGGCTACACCTTC | CASSVEGSYGYTF | - | TRBV9 | - | TRBJ1-2
TGCGCCAGCAGTCCCAGCCCGGGGAGCACAGATACGCAGTATTTT | CASSPSPGSTDTQYF | - | TRBV10-1 | - | TRBJ2-3
TGTGCCAGCTTCTCCCAGCGGCGGCAGTCCTACAATGAGCAGTTCTTC | CASFSQRRQSYNEQFF | - | TRBV28 | - | TRBJ2-1
TGTGCCAGCAGTAGAACAGGGACCGAGCAGTACTTC | CASSRTGTEQYF | - | TRBV27 | - | TRBJ2-7
TGTGCCAGCAGTTCCACCGACAGGGGGCTTCAGCCCCAGCATTTT | CASSSTDRGLQPQHF | few | TRBV27 | TRBD1 | TRBJ1-5
TGCGCCAGCAGTCATATCACCGGGACAGATCAAGAGAGCCAGTACTTC | CASSHITGTDQESQYF | - | TRBV23-1 | TRBD1 | TRBJ2-5
TGTGCCAGCAGGGGACCGGGACTGCGGAACACTGAAGCTTTCTTT | CASRGPGLRNTEAFF | - | TRBV2 | - | TRBJ1-1
TGTGCCAGCACCGCCGGGACTAGCGGGAGAGGCGAGCAGTACTTC | CASTAGTSGRGEQYF | few | TRBV27 | TRBD2 | TRBJ2-7
TGTGCCAGTAGTATAACGCTAGCGGGAGCTGACGAGCAGTACTTC | CASSITLAGADEQYF | - | TRBV19 | TRBD2 | TRBJ2-7
TGTGCCAGCAACCCTTATGGGAAGGGACACGAGCAGTACTTC | CASNPYGKGHEQYF | - | TRBV5-8 | - | TRBJ2-7
TGTGCCACCGACGGGACAGGGTGGAACAATCAGCCCCAGCATTTT | CATDGTGWNNQPQHF | - | TRBV6-1 | TRBD1 | TRBJ1-5
TGTGCCAGCAGCCGATTCGGAGGGGGCTTGGGAGCTTTCTTT | CASSRFGGGLGAFF | - | TRBV13 | TRBD1 | TRBJ1-1
TGTGCCAGCAGTTATCGCGGGACAGGCCCCTACGAGCAGTACTTC | CASSYRGTGPYEQYF | - | TRBV6-5 | TRBD1 | TRBJ2-7
TGTGCCAGCAGTCGGACGGACGCAACTAATGAAAAACTGTTTTTT | CASSRTDATNEKLFF | - | TRBV14 | - | TRBJ1-4
TGTGCCAGCAGTGGGGGGGCTTACAATGAGCAGTTCTTC | CASSGGAYNEQFF | - | TRBV2 | - | TRBJ2-1
TGTGCCAGCAGCTCCGGACTAGCTTTTGCCTACGAGCAGTACTTC | CASSSGLAFAYEQYF | - | TRBV11-1 | TRBD2 | TRBJ2-7
TGTGCCAGCAGCCGCGGGACAGGCGTTGACAATGAGCAGTTCTTC | CASSRGTGVDNEQFF | - | TRBV6-5 | TRBD1 | TRBJ2-1
TGCGCCAGCAGCTTGGCTGGCAATAGCAATCAGCCCCAGCATTTT | CASSLAGNSNQPQHF | - | TRBV5-1 | - | TRBJ1-5
TGTGCCAGCAGTCTGGGGGGGGGAGGGTCCTACAATGAGCAGTTCTTC | CASSLGGGGSYNEQFF | - | TRBV27 | TRBD2 | TRBJ2-1
TGCGCCAGCAGCTATACTCCGGGACAGGGGGGATCGGCTGGAAACACCATATATTTT | CASSYTPGQGGSAGNTIYF | - | TRBV5-1 | TRBD1 | TRBJ1-3
TGTGCCAGCAGCCAAGATACAGCTGGCGAGCAGTACTTC | CASSQDTAGEQYF | - | TRBV14 | - | TRBJ2-7
TGTGCCAGCAAAGGGGTGGGAGGGCTGCTATCCTACGAGCAGTACTTC | CASKGVGGLLSYEQYF | once | TRBV2 | TRBD2 | TRBJ2-7
TGTGCCAGCAGACAACCCGGGACAGCCTCTGGAAACACCATATATTTT | CASRQPGTASGNTIYF | - | TRBV13 | TRBD1 | TRBJ1-3
TGTGCCAGCACGGTAGCGGGAGGAGGGAACACCGGGGAGCTGTTTTTT | CASTVAGGGNTGELFF | - | TRBV28 | TRBD2 | TRBJ2-2
TGCGCCAGCAGCCCGGGACGGTCCTCCTACGAGCAGTACTTC | CASSPGRSSYEQYF | - | TRBV4-1 | - | TRBJ2-7
TGCAGCGTACCTTGGACCGGGGAGCTGTTTTTT | CSVPWTGELFF | - | TRBV29-1 | - | TRBJ2-2